This entry features one TCR beta chain sequence. The record originates from a study of T cell changes during pregnancy in multiple sclerosis. CDR1 LNHDA and CDR2 SQIVND come from the germline V gene (reference sequence). The ends lost 7 bases at V and 3 bases at J; junction bases unmatched: 7. This CDR3 is 14 amino acids long. Clones were read by immunoSEQ multiplex PCR, and TCRdb kept only the in-frame ones, dropping some. The sample lists about 32,000 clones, 89% seen once, with under 12% in the top ten. The input for sequencing was CD8+ T cells from peripheral blood mononuclear cells, taken in the second trimester of pregnancy. The TCR sequence derives from a female donor with multiple sclerosis, enrolled in a pregnancy study. V usage is TRBV19 and J usage is TRBJ1-1; 8 bases map to TRBD1. CDR3 protein: CASNQDREDTEAFF. The CDR3 region has the DNA TGTGCCAGTAATCAGGACAGGGAGGACACTGAAGCTTTCTTT. Based on the CDR3 plus reference TRBV19 and TRBJ1-1, the full variable domain is DGGITQSPKYLFRKEGQNVTLSCEQNLNHDAMYWYRQDPGQGLRLIYYSQIVNDFQKGDIAEGYSVSREKKESFPLTVTSAQKNPTAFYLCASNQDREDTEAFFGQGTRLTVV.